This TCR beta chain was sequenced in a study of T cell responses to AZD1222 COVID-19 vaccine. Study-wide points: Regions 160-218 and 743-854 dominated among vaccine-associated CD4 TCRs spanning spike. Just six AZD1222 recipients were seropositive at baseline. The study found Spike-specific TCR breadth and depth rose after two AZD1222 doses.

Method: immunoSEQ multiplex PCR; TCRdb's copy keeps in-frame clones and lacks some. The repertoire has approximately 100,000 clones, about 88% of them found once; the top ten carry 16%. Concerning this clone: What it binds is unknown.

The input for sequencing was peripheral blood, taken on day 0 of AZD1222 vaccination. The receptor comes from an adult in good health.

CDR3 sequence reads: CASSPRLENTEAFF. The CDR3 DNA reads TGTGCCAGCTCACCACGGCTGGAGAACACTGAAGCTTTCTTT. V gene TRBV18 combines with J gene TRBJ1-1; D gene ambiguous. The length of the CDR3 is 14 residues. The germline V and J ends were trimmed by 1 base and 1 base, with 7 bases remaining between them. Germline V gives CDR1 KGHSH, CDR2 LQKENI.